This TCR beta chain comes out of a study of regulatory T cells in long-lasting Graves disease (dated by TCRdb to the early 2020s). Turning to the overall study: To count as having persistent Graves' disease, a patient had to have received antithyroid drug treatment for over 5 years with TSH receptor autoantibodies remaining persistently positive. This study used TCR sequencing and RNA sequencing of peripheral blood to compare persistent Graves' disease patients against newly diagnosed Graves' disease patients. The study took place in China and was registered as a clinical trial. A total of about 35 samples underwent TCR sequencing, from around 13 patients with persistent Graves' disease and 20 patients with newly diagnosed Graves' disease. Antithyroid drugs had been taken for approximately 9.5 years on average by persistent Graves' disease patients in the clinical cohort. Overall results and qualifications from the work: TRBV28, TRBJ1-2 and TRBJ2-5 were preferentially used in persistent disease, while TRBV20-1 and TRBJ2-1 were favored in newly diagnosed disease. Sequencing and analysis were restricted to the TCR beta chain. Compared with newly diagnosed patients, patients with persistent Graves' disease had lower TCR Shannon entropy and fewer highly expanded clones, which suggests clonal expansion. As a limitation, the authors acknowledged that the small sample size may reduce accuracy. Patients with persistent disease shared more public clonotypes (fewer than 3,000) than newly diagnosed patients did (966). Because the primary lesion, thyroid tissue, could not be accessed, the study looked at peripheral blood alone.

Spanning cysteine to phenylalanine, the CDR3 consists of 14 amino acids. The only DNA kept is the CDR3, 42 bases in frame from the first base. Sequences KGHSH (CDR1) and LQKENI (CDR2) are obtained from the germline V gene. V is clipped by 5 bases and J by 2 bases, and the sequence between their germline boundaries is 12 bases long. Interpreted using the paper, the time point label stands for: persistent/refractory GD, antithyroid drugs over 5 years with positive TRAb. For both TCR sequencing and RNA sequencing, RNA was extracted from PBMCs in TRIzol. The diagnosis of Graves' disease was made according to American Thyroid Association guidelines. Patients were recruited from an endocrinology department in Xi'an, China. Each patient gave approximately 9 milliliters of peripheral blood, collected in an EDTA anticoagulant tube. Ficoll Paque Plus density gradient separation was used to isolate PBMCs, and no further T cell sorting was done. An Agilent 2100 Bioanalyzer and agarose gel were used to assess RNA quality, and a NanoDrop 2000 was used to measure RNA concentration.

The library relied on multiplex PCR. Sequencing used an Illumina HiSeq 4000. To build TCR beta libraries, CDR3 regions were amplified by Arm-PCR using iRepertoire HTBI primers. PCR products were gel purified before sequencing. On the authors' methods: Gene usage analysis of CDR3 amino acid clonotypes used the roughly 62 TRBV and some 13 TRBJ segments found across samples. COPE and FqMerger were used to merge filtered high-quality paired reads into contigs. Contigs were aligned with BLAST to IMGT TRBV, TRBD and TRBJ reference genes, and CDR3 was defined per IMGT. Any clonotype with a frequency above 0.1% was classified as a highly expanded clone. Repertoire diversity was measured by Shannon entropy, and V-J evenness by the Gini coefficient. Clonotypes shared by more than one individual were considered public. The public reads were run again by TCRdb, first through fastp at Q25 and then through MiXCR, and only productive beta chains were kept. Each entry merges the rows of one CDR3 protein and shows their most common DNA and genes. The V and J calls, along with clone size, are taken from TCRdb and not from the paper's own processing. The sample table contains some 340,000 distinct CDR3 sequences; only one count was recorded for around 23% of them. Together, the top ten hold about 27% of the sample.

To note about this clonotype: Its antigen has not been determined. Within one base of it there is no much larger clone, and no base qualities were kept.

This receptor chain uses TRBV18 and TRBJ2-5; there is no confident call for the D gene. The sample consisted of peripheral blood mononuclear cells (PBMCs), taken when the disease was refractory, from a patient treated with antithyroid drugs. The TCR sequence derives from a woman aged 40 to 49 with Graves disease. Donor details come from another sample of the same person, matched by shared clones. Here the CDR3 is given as CASSTTTRQETQYF. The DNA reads TGTGCCAGCTCAACTACGACCAGACAAGAGACCCAGTACTTC.